The clone carrying this T cell receptor beta chain was seen only once. No antigen is known for it. Primers included in the PCR were 60 Vbeta and 13 Jbeta primers. Assay: immunoSEQ multiplex PCR; the TCRdb copy retains only in-frame clones and omits some. The sample carries 130,000 or so clones, around 79% recorded once. The data stem from a study of cytomegalovirus exposure and HLA in healthy donors. Germline CDR1 MNHNY, CDR2 SVGAGI (reference sequence). CDR3 length equals 14 residues. Trimming took 5 bases from V and 4 from J; bases not matched to a gene: 5. Study-wide points: Many donors shared some public TCRs, even though most TCR sequences were rare.

Sequencing used PBMCs. This TCR was sampled from a woman in her thirties or forties in good health and CMV-seropositive. This chain uses TRBV6-6 with TRBJ2-7; 10 bases match TRBD1. CDR3 bases: TGTGCCAGCAGTCAGGGGGACAGGGGTTACGAGCAGTACTTC. It yields the protein CASSQGDRGYEQYF.